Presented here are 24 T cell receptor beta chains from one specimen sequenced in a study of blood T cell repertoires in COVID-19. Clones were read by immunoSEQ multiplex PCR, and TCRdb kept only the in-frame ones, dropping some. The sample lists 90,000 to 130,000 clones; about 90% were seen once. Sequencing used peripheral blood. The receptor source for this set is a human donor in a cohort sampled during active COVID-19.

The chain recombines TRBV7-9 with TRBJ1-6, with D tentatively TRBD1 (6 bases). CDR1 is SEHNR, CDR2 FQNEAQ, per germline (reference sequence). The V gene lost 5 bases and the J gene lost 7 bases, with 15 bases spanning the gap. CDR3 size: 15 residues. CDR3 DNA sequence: TGTGCCAGCAGCCCCCCTCAAGGGGGAAATTCACCCCTCCACTTT. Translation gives CASSPPQGGNSPLHF.

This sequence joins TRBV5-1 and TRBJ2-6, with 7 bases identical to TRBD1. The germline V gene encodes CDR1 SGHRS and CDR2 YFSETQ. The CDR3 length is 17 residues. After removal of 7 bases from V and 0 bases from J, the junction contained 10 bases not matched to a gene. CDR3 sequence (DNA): TGCGCCAGCGGGGCCGGGACAGATCGCTCTGGGGCCAACGTCCTGACTTTC. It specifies CASGAGTDRSGANVLTF.

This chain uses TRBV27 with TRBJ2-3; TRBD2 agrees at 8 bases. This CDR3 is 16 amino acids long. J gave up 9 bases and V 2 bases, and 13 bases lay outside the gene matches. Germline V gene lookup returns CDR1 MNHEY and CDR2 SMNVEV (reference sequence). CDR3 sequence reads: CASSLKSPGGGYTQYF. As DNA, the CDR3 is TGTGCCAGCAGTTTAAAGTCCCCGGGGGGGGGTTACACGCAGTATTTT.

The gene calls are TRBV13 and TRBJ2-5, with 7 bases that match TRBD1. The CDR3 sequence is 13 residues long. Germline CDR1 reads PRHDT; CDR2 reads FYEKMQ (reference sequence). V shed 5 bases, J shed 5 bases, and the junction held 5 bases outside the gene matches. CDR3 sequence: CASSATGVETQYF. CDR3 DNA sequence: TGTGCCAGCAGCGCCACAGGGGTGGAGACCCAGTACTTC.

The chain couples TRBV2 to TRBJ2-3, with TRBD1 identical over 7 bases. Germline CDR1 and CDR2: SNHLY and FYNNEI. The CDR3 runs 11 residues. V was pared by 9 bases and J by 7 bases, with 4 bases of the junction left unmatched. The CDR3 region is CARRQGYTQYF. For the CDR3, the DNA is TGTGCCAGGAGACAGGGTTATACGCAGTATTTT.

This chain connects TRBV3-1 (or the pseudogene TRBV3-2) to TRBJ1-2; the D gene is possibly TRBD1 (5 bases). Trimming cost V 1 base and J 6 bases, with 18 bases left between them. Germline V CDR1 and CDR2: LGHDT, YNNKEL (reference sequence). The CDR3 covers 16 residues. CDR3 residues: CASSQAFDGGKDGYTF. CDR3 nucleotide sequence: TGTGCCAGCAGCCAAGCGTTCGACGGGGGAAAGGATGGCTACACCTTC.

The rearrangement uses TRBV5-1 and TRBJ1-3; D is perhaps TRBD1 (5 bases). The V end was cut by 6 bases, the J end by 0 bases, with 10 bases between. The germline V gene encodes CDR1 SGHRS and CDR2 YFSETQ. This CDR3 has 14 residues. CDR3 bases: TGCGCCAGCAAGGGAGGGGACTCTGGAAACACCATATATTTT. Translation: CASKGGDSGNTIYF.

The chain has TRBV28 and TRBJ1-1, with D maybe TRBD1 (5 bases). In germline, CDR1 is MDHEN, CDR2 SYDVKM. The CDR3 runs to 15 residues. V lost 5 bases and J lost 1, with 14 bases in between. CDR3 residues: CASSTRQRSNTEAFF. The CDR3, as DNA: TGTGCCAGCAGTACACGACAGCGATCGAACACTGAAGCTTTCTTT. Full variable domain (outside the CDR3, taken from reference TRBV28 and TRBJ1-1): DVKVTQSSRYLVKRTGEKVFLECVQDMDHENMFWYRQDPGLGLRLIYFSYDVKMKEKGDIPEGYSVSREKKERFSLILESASTNQTSMYLCASSTRQRSNTEAFFGQGTRLTVV.

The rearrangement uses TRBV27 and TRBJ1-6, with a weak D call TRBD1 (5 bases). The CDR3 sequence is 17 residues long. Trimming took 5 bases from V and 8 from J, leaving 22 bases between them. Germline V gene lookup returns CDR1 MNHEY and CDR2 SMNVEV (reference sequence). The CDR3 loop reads CASSKKGISALDSPLHF. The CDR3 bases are TGTGCCAGCAGTAAAAAGGGGATCTCGGCATTGGATTCACCCCTCCACTTT.

CDR3 sequence reads: CASSLGGSGSIYEQYF. As DNA, the CDR3 is TGTGCCAGCAGCTTGGGGGGTAGCGGGAGTATCTACGAGCAGTACTTC. This chain connects TRBV7-9 to TRBJ2-7; 9 positions match TRBD2. The V gene end was trimmed by 3 bases and the J gene end by 3 bases; junction bases not matched to a gene: 9. The CDR3 spans 16 residues. CDR1 SEHNR and CDR2 FQNEAQ come from the germline V gene (reference sequence).

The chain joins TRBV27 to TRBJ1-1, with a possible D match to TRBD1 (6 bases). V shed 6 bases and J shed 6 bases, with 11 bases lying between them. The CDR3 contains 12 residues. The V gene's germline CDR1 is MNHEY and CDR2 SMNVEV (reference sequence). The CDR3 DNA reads TGTGCCAGCAGCCGAAACAGGGCTGAAGCTTTCTTT. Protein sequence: CASSRNRAEAFF.

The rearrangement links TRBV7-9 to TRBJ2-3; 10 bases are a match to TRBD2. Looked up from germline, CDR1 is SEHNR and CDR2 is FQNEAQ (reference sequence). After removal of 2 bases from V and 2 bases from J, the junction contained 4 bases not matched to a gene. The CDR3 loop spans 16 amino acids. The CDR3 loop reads CASSLLAGVDTDTQYF. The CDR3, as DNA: TGTGCCAGCAGCTTACTAGCGGGAGTTGACACAGATACGCAGTATTTT.

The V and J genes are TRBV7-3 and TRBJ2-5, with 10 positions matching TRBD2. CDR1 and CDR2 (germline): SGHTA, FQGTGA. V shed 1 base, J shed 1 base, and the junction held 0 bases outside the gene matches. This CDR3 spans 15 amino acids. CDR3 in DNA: TGTGCCAGCAGCTTAAAGCGGGGGGGCCAAGAGACCCAGTACTTC. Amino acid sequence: CASSLKRGGQETQYF.

CDR3 protein: CASSLVPGLAFNEQFF. Written as DNA, the CDR3 is TGTGCCAGCAGCCTTGTCCCTGGACTAGCCTTCAATGAGCAGTTCTTC. The chain uses TRBV3-1 (or the pseudogene TRBV3-2) and TRBJ2-1; 8 nucleotides line up with TRBD2. The CDR3 length is 16 residues. V gave up 4 bases and J gave up 6 bases; unmatched junction bases: 11. Germline-derived CDR1 and CDR2 are LGHDT and YNNKEL (reference sequence).

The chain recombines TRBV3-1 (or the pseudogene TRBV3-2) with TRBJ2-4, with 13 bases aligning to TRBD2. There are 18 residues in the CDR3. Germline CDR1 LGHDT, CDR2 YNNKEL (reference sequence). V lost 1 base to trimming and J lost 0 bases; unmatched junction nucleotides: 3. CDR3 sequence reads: CASSQGTSGGLAKNIQYF. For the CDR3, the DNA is TGTGCCAGCAGCCAAGGGACTAGCGGGGGACTAGCCAAAAACATTCAGTACTTC.

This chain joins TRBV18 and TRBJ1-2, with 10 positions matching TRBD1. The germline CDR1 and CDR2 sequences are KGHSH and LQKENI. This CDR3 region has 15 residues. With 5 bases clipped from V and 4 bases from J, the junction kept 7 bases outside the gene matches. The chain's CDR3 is CASSSTGGPVYGYTF. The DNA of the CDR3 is TGTGCCAGCTCATCGACAGGGGGCCCCGTCTATGGCTACACCTTC. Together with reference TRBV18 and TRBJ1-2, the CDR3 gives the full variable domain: NAGVMQNPRHLVRRRGQEARLRCSPMKGHSHVYWYRQLPEEGLKFMVYLQKENIIDESGMPKERFSAEFPKEGPSILRIQQVVRGDSAAYFCASSSTGGPVYGYTFGSGTRLTVV.

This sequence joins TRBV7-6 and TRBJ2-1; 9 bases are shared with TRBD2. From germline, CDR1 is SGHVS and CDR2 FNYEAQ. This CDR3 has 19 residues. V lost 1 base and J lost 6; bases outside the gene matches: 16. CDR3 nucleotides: TGTGCCAGCAGCTTAGAAGCAAGCGGGGGGTCTAGCGGGACCAATGAGCAGTTCTTC. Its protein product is CASSLEASGGSSGTNEQFF.

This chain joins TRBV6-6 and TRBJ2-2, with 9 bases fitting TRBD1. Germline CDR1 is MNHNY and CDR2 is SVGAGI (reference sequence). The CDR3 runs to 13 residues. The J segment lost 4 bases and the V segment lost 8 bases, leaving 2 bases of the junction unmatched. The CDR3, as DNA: TGTGCCAGCGGACAGGGGAGCACCGGGGAGCTGTTTTTT. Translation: CASGQGSTGELFF.

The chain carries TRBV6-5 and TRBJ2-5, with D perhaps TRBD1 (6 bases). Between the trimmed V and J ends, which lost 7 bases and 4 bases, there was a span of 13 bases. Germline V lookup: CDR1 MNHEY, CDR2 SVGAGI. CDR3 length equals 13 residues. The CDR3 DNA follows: TGTGCCAGCAAATCGGGACACACAGAGACCCAGTACTTC. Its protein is CASKSGHTETQYF.

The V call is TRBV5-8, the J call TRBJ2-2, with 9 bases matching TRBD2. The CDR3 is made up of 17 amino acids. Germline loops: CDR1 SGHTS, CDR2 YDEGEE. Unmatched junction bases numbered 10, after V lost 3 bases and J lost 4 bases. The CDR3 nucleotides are TGTGCCAGCAGCTCGGCCAGGCTAGCGGGAATCACCGGGGAGCTGTTTTTT. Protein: CASSSARLAGITGELFF.

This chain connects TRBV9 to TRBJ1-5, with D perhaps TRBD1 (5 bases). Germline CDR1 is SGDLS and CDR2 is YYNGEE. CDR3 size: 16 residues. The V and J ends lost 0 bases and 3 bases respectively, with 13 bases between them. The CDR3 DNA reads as TGTGCCAGCAGCGTAGCCACCAGGGTCCCCAATCAGCCCCAGCATTTT. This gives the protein CASSVATRVPNQPQHF. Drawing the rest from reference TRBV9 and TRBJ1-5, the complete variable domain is DSGVTQTPKHLITATGQRVTLRCSPRSGDLSVYWYQQSLDQGLQFLIQYYNGEERAKGNILERFSAQQFPDLHSELNLSSLELGDSALYFCASSVATRVPNQPQHFGDGTRLSIL.

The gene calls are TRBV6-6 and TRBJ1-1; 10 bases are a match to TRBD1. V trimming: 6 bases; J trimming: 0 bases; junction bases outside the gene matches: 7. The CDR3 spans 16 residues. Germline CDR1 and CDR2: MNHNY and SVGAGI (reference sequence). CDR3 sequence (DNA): TGTGCCAGCAGGCAACGGACAGGGGGGATGAACACTGAAGCTTTCTTT. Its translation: CASRQRTGGMNTEAFF.

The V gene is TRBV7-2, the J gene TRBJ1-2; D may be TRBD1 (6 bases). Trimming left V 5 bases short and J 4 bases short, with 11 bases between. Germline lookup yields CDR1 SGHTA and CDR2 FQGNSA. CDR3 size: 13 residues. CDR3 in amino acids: CASSPQGSYGYTF. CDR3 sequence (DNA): TGTGCCAGCAGCCCACAGGGCAGCTATGGCTACACCTTC.

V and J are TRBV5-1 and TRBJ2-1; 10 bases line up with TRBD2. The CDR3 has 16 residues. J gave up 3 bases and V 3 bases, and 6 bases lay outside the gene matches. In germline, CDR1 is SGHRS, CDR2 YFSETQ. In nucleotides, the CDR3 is TGCGCCAGCAGCTCTACCACTAGCGGGATCTACAATGAGCAGTTCTTC. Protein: CASSSTTSGIYNEQFF.